This TCR beta chain comes out of a study of blood T cells in healthy people across ages. With a J-beta primer mix and a sample-barcoded 5' primer, a second PCR ran about 7 to 11 cycles. Sequencing of every sample gave 2.5 million or more CDR3-containing paired-end reads. TCRdb reanalysed the 5' RACE reads using MiXCR and keeps one entry per CDR3 protein. Found here are approximately 790,000 distinct CDR3 sequences, around 62% of them singletons; the top ten hold roughly a quarter. The CDR3 extends over 15 amino acids. The V gene lost 0 bases and the J gene lost 3 bases, with 9 bases spanning the gap. Germline CDR1 reads LGHDT; CDR2 reads YNNKEL (reference sequence).

The origin of this receptor is a man in his thirties or forties in good health. Sequenced: blood. V and J are TRBV3-1 and TRBJ2-4; no definite D call. As DNA, the CDR3 is TGTGCCAGCAGCCAAGATGAAATAGACAAAAACATTCAGTACTTC. Translation gives CASSQDEIDKNIQYF.